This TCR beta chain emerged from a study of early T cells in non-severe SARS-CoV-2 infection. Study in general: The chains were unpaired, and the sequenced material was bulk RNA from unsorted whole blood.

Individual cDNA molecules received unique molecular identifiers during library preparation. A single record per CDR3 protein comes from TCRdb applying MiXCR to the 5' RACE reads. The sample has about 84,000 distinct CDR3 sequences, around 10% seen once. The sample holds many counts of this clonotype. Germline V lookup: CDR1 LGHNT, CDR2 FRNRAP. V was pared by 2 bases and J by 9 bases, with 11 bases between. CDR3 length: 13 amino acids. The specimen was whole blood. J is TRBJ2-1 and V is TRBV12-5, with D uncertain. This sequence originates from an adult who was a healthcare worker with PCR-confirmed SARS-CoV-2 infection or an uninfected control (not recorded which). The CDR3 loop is CASGLTDPAEQFF. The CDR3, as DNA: TGTGCTAGTGGTTTGACGGACCCGGCTGAGCAGTTCTTC.